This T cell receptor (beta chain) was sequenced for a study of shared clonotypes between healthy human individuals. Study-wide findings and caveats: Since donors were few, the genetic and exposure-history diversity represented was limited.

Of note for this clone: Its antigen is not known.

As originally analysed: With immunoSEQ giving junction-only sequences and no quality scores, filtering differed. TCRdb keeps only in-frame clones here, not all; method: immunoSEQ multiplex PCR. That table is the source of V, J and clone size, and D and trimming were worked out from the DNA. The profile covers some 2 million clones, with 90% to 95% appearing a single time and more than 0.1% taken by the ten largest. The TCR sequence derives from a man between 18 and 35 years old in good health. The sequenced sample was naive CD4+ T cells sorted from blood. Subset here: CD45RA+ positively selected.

This chain's CDR3 is CASSFTAVWDNSPLHF. In DNA, the CDR3 is TGTGCCAGCAGTTTCACCGCTGTGTGGGATAATTCACCCCTCCACTTT. The V gene is TRBV28, the J gene TRBJ1-6; the D is unclear. Trimming took 3 bases from V and 5 from J, leaving 14 bases between them. This CDR3 contains 16 residues. Germline CDR1 and CDR2: MDHEN and SYDVKM.